These 20 T cell receptor beta chains came from one sample sequenced in a study of T cell responses to AZD1222 COVID-19 vaccine. Method: immunoSEQ multiplex PCR; TCRdb's copy keeps in-frame clones and lacks some. In the table there are around 30,000 clones, just over 90% of which are singletons. Sample: peripheral blood, taken on day 0 of AZD1222 vaccination. All receptors come from an adult in good health.

The genes are TRBV5-1 and TRBJ2-3, with D unclear. The CDR3 is 14 residues long. Germline CDR1 is SGHRS and CDR2 is YFSETQ. V dropped 4 bases and J dropped 4 bases, with 13 bases sitting between them. The CDR3 DNA reads TGCGCCAGCAGCCTAAACAAGGTGTCAGATACGCAGTATTTT. Protein: CASSLNKVSDTQYF. Using reference TRBV5-1 and TRBJ2-3 for the parts outside the CDR3, the full variable domain is KAGVTQTPRYLIKTRGQQVTLSCSPISGHRSVSWYQQTPGQGLQFLFEYFSETQRNKGNFPGRFSGRQFSNSRSEMNVSTLELGDSALYLCASSLNKVSDTQYFGPGTRLTVL.

The rearrangement uses TRBV30 and TRBJ2-5, with D perhaps assigned TRBD1 or TRBD2 (5 bases each). The CDR3 length is 14 residues. The germline V and J ends were trimmed by 5 bases and 5 bases, with 18 bases remaining between them. Germline-derived CDR1 and CDR2 are GTSNPN and SVGIG (reference sequence). The CDR3 nucleotides are TGTGCCTGGTCGAGGGGCCTGGGCAGGGAGACCCAGTACTTC. This encodes CAWSRGLGRETQYF.

This chain connects TRBV25-1 to TRBJ2-7; weak D call: TRBD1 (6 bases). The germline V and J ends were trimmed by 6 bases and 0 bases, with 12 bases remaining between them. The CDR3 loop spans 14 amino acids. Germline V lookup: CDR1 MGHDK, CDR2 SYGVNS. In nucleotides, the CDR3 is TGTGCCAGCAGGCCCCGGACAGCCTCCTACGAGCAGTACTTC. Residues: CASRPRTASYEQYF.

This chain connects TRBV14 to TRBJ1-2; D remains ambiguous. V lost 0 bases and J lost 4, with 6 bases in between. CDR3 size: 13 residues. Germline CDR1 is SGHDN and CDR2 is FVKESK. The CDR3 protein is CASSQDAVYGYTF. In nucleotides, the CDR3 is TGTGCCAGCAGCCAAGATGCCGTCTATGGCTACACCTTC.

The chain combines TRBV15 with TRBJ1-2; possibly TRBD1 for D (5 bases). V was cut by 1 base and J by 2 bases, with 14 bases left in between. This CDR3 region has 16 residues. The germline V gene has CDR1 LNHNV and CDR2 YYDKDF (reference sequence). The CDR3 region has the DNA TGTGCCACCAGCAGAGGGGAGGGGATGCGAAACTATGGCTACACCTTC. It specifies CATSRGEGMRNYGYTF.

The chain carries TRBV4-3 and TRBJ1-2; 8 bases agree with TRBD1. Trimming removed 2 bases from V and 7 bases from J; junction bases left unmatched: 3. Germline V gene sequence: CDR1 LGHNA, CDR2 YSLEER. This CDR3 is 13 amino acids long. In DNA, the CDR3 is TGCGCCAGCAGCCAAACCGGGACAGGTGGCTACACCTTC. This encodes CASSQTGTGGYTF.

The V call is TRBV6-6, the J call TRBJ1-1; D not resolved. Germline values: CDR1 MNHNY, CDR2 SVGAGI (reference sequence). Deletions cut 4 bases from V and 0 bases from J, with 12 bases between. This CDR3 has 15 residues. CDR3 sequence: CASSSPTSMNTEAFF. CDR3 DNA sequence: TGTGCCAGCAGTTCCCCGACAAGCATGAACACTGAAGCTTTCTTT.

The rearrangement joins TRBV19 to TRBJ2-2; 8 bases agree with TRBD2. Germline V gives CDR1 LNHDA, CDR2 SQIVND (reference sequence). There are 15 residues in the CDR3. V lost 6 bases and J lost 6; bases outside the gene matches: 9. In DNA, the CDR3 is TGTGCCAGTAGATTAGCGGGGAGGGGCGCCGGGGAGCTGTTTTTT. Its translation is CASRLAGRGAGELFF.

This chain uses TRBV3-1 (or the pseudogene TRBV3-2) with TRBJ1-2, with 7 bases that match TRBD1. CDR1 is LGHDT and CDR2 is YNNKEL in the germline V gene (reference sequence). This CDR3 comprises 16 residues. V was pared by 4 bases and J by 2 bases, with 10 bases of the junction left unmatched. CDR3 residues: CASSPSRGQLNYGYTF. Here the CDR3 DNA reads TGTGCCAGCAGCCCCTCAAGGGGGCAGCTCAACTATGGCTACACCTTC.

This sequence joins TRBV4-2 and TRBJ2-1, with D uncertain. The V gene lost 0 bases and the J gene lost 5 bases, with 5 bases spanning the gap. Germline lookup yields CDR1 LGHNA and CDR2 YNFKEQ. The CDR3 is 13 amino acids. The DNA for the CDR3 is TGTGCCAGCAGCCAAGACTTACACAATGAGCAGTTCTTC. Residues: CASSQDLHNEQFF.

The chain employs TRBV5-4 and TRBJ2-7; 12 bases are shared with TRBD2. The germline V gene has CDR1 SGHNT and CDR2 YYREEE (reference sequence). After removal of 0 bases from V and 2 bases from J, the junction contained 12 bases not matched to a gene. The length of the CDR3 is 19 residues. The CDR3 bases are TGTGCCAGCAGCTTGGACCCTAGCGGGGGGGTAACGAAGGCCTACGAGCAGTACTTC. Translating gives CASSLDPSGGVTKAYEQYF.

Only a few counts were recorded for this clone. This rearrangement joins TRBV6-2 or TRBV6-3 to TRBJ2-3; 9 bases agree with TRBD1. Germline trimming cut 4 bases from V and 0 bases from J; bases unmatched to any gene: 2. Germline CDR1 reads MNHEY; CDR2 reads SVGEGT. CDR3 length equals 15 residues. The CDR3 coding sequence is TGTGCCAGCAGTTTCGGGACAGGGAGCACAGATACGCAGTATTTT. Translating it yields CASSFGTGSTDTQYF.

CDR3 nucleotides: TGTGCCAGCAGCTTAGCGAACAGGGCACCGTACAATGAGCAGTTCTTC. Amino acids: CASSLANRAPYNEQFF. The rearrangement uses TRBV7-6 and TRBJ2-1, with D tentatively TRBD1 (6 bases). The V end was cut by 0 bases, the J end by 4 bases, with 13 bases between. Germline values: CDR1 SGHVS, CDR2 FNYEAQ. The CDR3 sequence is 16 residues long. The whole variable domain, remainder taken from reference TRBV7-6 and TRBJ2-1, is GAGVSQSPRYKVTKRGQDVALRCDPISGHVSLYWYRQALGQGPEFLTYFNYEAQQDKSGLPNDRFSAERPEGSISTLTIQRTEQRDSAMYRCASSLANRAPYNEQFFGPGTRLTVL.

This sequence joins TRBV3-1 (or the pseudogene TRBV3-2) and TRBJ1-6; the D gene is possibly TRBD1 (6 bases). Trimming pared 4 bases from V and 9 bases from J, leaving 13 bases between. Germline V gives CDR1 LGHDT, CDR2 YNNKEL (reference sequence). The CDR3 totals 14 residues. The CDR3 coding sequence is TGTGCCAGCAGCCGGACAGAAGGAGGTTCACCCCTCCACTTT. Protein sequence: CASSRTEGGSPLHF.

V gene TRBV19 combines with J gene TRBJ2-3; D is unresolved. Trimming cost V 4 bases and J 3 bases, with 5 bases left between them. CDR1 and CDR2 from the germline V gene are LNHDA and SQIVND (reference sequence). The CDR3 is 12 residues long. This chain's CDR3 is CASSTWTDTQYF. In nucleotides, the CDR3 is TGTGCCAGTAGTACATGGACAGATACGCAGTATTTT.

The rearrangement links TRBV5-6 to TRBJ1-1; TRBD1 matches at 9 bases. V shed 4 bases and J 2 bases; nucleotides not matched to a gene: 9. Germline CDR1 reads SGHDT; CDR2 reads YYEEEE. The CDR3 has 16 amino acids. CDR3 amino acids: CASSTPGQGLNTEAFF. The CDR3 region has the DNA TGTGCCAGCAGCACTCCGGGACAGGGCCTAAACACTGAAGCTTTCTTT.

The J gene is TRBJ1-2, the V gene TRBV6-5, with D uncertain. This CDR3 spans 11 amino acids. Deletions cut 6 bases from V and 8 bases from J, with 10 bases between. CDR1 MNHEY and CDR2 SVGAGI come from the germline V gene. The DNA for the CDR3 is TGTGCCAGCAGCGGGCTCAGGGGCTACACCTTC. This gives the protein CASSGLRGYTF.

The chain has TRBV25-1 and TRBJ1-4; 12 nucleotides align to TRBD1. The CDR3 sequence is 17 residues long. Germline trimming cut 3 bases from V and 2 bases from J; bases unmatched to any gene: 4. Per the germline V gene, CDR1 is MGHDK and CDR2 is SYGVNS. CDR3 region: CASSETGQGATNEKLFF. The CDR3 DNA reads TGTGCCAGCAGTGAGACGGGACAGGGGGCGACTAATGAAAAACTGTTTTTT.

The CDR3 reads CASSMGGQLPYEQYF. CDR3 DNA: TGTGCCAGCAGCATGGGGGGACAGCTACCTTACGAGCAGTACTTC. The chain combines TRBV6-2 or TRBV6-3 with TRBJ2-7; a possible D gene is TRBD1 (7 bases). Germline assignment: CDR1 MNHEY and CDR2 SVGEGT. There are 15 residues in the CDR3. Trimming removed 6 bases at V and 4 bases at J, with 19 bases between.

The chain has TRBV4-2 and TRBJ2-7; D gene uncertain. The V gene's germline CDR1 is LGHNA and CDR2 YNFKEQ. V lost 3 bases to trimming and J lost 5 bases, with 8 bases between them. The CDR3 spans 12 residues. DNA for the CDR3: TGTGCCAGCAGCCAGCTGACCCACGAGCAGTACTTC. Translated: CASSQLTHEQYF.